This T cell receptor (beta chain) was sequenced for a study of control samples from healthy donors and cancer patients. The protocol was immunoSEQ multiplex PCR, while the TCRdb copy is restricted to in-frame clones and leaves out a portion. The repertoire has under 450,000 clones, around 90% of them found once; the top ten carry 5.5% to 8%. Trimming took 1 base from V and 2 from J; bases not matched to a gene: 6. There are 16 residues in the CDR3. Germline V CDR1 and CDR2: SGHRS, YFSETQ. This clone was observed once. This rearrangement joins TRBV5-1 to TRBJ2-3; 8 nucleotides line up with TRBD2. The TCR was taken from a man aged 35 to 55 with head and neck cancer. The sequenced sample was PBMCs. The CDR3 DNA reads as TGCGCCAGCAGCTTGAGAAGCGGGGGCGCCACAGATACGCAGTATTTT. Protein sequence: CASSLRSGGATDTQYF.